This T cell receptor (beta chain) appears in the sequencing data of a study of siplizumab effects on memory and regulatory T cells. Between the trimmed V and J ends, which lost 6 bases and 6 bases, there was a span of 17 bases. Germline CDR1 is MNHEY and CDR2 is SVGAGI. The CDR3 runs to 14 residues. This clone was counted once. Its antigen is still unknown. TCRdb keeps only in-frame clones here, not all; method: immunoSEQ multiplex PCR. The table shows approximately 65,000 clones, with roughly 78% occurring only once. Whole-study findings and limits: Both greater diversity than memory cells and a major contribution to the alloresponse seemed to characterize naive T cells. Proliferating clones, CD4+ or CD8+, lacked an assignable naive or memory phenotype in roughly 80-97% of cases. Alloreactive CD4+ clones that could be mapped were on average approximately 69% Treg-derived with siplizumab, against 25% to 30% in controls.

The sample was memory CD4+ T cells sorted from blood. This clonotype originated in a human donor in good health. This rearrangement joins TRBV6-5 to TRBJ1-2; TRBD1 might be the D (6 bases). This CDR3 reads CASSPINRDDGYTF. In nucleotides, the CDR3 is TGTGCCAGCAGCCCTATCAACAGGGACGATGGCTACACCTTC.